The 15 T cell receptor beta chains given below trace back to one sample, sequenced in a study of T-cell memory formation after mild COVID-19. Via MiXCR, TCRdb re-called the 5' RACE reads, giving one row per CDR3 protein. This table holds roughly 410,000 distinct CDR3 sequences, 24% found once. Material for sequencing was PBMCs or a T cell subset sorted from them (not recorded which). These TCRs come from an adult woman who had mild COVID-19 (a few samples of this study predate the infection). Cell type and time point are not known.

The chain combines TRBV5-1 with TRBJ2-3; D possibly corresponds to TRBD2 (5 bases). Germline CDR1 and CDR2: SGHRS and YFSETQ. Trimming took off 6 bases at V and 0 bases at J, with 14 bases between the two ends. This CDR3 comprises 15 residues. This CDR3 reads CASKEDPLSTDTQYF. Written as DNA, the CDR3 is TGCGCCAGCAAGGAGGATCCACTTAGCACAGATACGCAGTATTTT.

This clonotype was recorded a few times. This chain connects TRBV7-8 to TRBJ2-3, with a possible D match to TRBD2 (5 bases). V was shortened by 2 bases and J by 6 bases, with 12 bases between the two germline ends. This CDR3 region has 14 residues. Per the germline V gene, CDR1 is SGHVS and CDR2 is FQNEAQ. CDR3: CASSLIGSGDTQYF. The CDR3 bases are TGTGCCAGCAGCTTAATTGGGAGTGGGGATACGCAGTATTTT.

This clonotype was recorded a few times. This sequence joins TRBV7-2 and TRBJ2-7; D might be TRBD2 (6 bases). Germline-derived CDR1 and CDR2 are SGHTA and FQGNSA. The CDR3 contains 14 residues. The V end was cut by 2 bases, the J end by 6 bases, with 14 bases between. DNA for the CDR3: TGTGCCAGCAGCTTAAAGTGGCGGGATAGCGAGCAGTACTTC. This translates into CASSLKWRDSEQYF.

V usage is TRBV5-1 and J usage is TRBJ2-5; TRBD2 aligns across 13 bases. Germline values: CDR1 SGHRS, CDR2 YFSETQ. Trimming took 4 bases from V and 4 from J; bases not matched to a gene: 10. The CDR3 contains 17 residues. The CDR3 loop reads CASSLWTSGGGRETQYF. The CDR3 coding sequence is TGCGCCAGCAGCCTATGGACTAGCGGGGGTGGAAGAGAGACCCAGTACTTC. Variable domain in full (rest from reference TRBV5-1 and TRBJ2-5): KAGVTQTPRYLIKTRGQQVTLSCSPISGHRSVSWYQQTPGQGLQFLFEYFSETQRNKGNFPGRFSGRQFSNSRSEMNVSTLELGDSALYLCASSLWTSGGGRETQYFGPGTRLLVL.

This clonotype was seen a few times. The chain combines TRBV27 with TRBJ2-7, with TRBD2 matching 15 bases. Germline V gene data show CDR1 as MNHEY and CDR2 as SMNVEV (reference sequence). This CDR3 is 16 amino acids long. The junction had 8 bases not matched to a gene; V was cut back by 7 bases and J by 4 bases. CDR3 DNA: TGTGCCAGCACCATTACCGGGACTAGCGGGAGGTACGAGCAGTACTTC. Protein product: CASTITGTSGRYEQYF.

V gene TRBV6-4 combines with J gene TRBJ1-1, with D maybe TRBD1 (5 bases). Germline lookup yields CDR1 MRHNA and CDR2 SNTAGT. Trimming took 0 bases from V and 4 from J, leaving 9 bases between them. This CDR3 has 14 residues. This CDR3 reads CASSDSYGGTEAFF. The CDR3 coding sequence is TGTGCCAGCAGTGACTCCTACGGGGGCACTGAAGCTTTCTTT.

Many counts were recorded for this clonotype. This chain links TRBV7-2 with TRBJ1-5; D remains unclear. The CDR3 contains 14 residues. CDR1 and CDR2 (germline): SGHTA, FQGNSA. The V end lost 1 base, the J end lost 3 bases, and 7 bases lay between the germline ends. The CDR3 here is CASSLDYTNQPQHF. The CDR3 nucleotides are TGTGCCAGCAGCTTAGACTACACCAATCAGCCCCAGCATTTT.

In its sample, this clonotype was seen a few times. J is TRBJ2-5 and V is TRBV7-6; no definite D call. Germline V gene data show CDR1 as SGHVS and CDR2 as FNYEAQ. V lost 5 bases to trimming and J lost 5 bases, with 24 bases between them. The CDR3 covers 17 residues. CDR3 amino acids: CASSLTNRLIRGETQYF. The CDR3 nucleotides read TGTGCCAGCAGCCTTACAAATCGTCTAATCCGTGGGGAGACCCAGTACTTC.

The sample holds many counts of this clonotype. V is TRBV3-1 and J is TRBJ2-2, with no clear D. V was trimmed by 1 base and J by 3 bases, leaving 3 bases between them. Germline CDR1 reads LGHDT; CDR2 reads YNNKEL (reference sequence). This CDR3 region has 13 residues. The CDR3 bases are TGTGCCAGCAGCCAAGTTTACACCGGGGAGCTGTTTTTT. This sequence encodes CASSQVYTGELFF.

This clonotype was counted a few times. This sequence joins TRBV6-5 and TRBJ1-3, with D hard to call. Germline loops: CDR1 MNHEY, CDR2 SVGAGI. The CDR3 sequence is 14 residues long. V was clipped by 2 bases and J by 4 bases, with 9 bases between them. CDR3 loop: CASSYGYIGNTIYF. The CDR3 region has the DNA TGTGCCAGCAGTTACGGATATATCGGAAACACCATATATTTT.

The table lists this clonotype with a few counts. The chain has TRBV12-3 or TRBV12-4 and TRBJ2-7; the D is unclear. CDR3 size: 15 residues. Trimming cost V 2 bases and J 6 bases, with 17 bases left between them. CDR3 DNA sequence: TGTGCCAGCAGTTTACGGACGGTGCCGGGTGGCGAGCAGTACTTC. This translates into CASSLRTVPGGEQYF.

This clonotype came up a few times. This chain's CDR3 is CASSYTGTGLMNTEAFF. DNA of the CDR3: TGCGCCAGCAGCTACACCGGGACAGGCCTTATGAACACTGAAGCTTTCTTT. The genes are TRBV4-1 and TRBJ1-1; 8 bases agree with TRBD1. The V and J ends lost 5 bases and 0 bases, in that order; junction bases with no gene match: 11. CDR1 is MGHRA, CDR2 YSYEKL, per germline. This CDR3 region has 17 residues.

V usage is TRBV5-1 and J usage is TRBJ1-1; 8 bases are a match to TRBD1. The CDR3 loop spans 15 amino acids. Germline-derived CDR1 and CDR2 are SGHRS and YFSETQ. The V and J ends lost 4 bases and 5 bases, in that order; junction bases with no gene match: 10. The CDR3 DNA sequence: TGCGCCAGCAGCCCCCTACAGGGGGGCTCGACTGAAGCTTTCTTT. As protein: CASSPLQGGSTEAFF.

This clonotype was detected many times. The chain couples TRBV5-1 to TRBJ2-1; 9 bases line up with TRBD1. The ends lost 4 bases at V and 4 bases at J; junction bases unmatched: 3. This CDR3 region has 14 residues. Per the germline V gene, CDR1 is SGHRS and CDR2 is YFSETQ. CDR3 in amino acids: CASSRDRAYNEQFF. In DNA, the CDR3 is TGCGCCAGCAGCCGGGACAGGGCTTACAATGAGCAGTTCTTC.

This sequence joins TRBV12-3 or TRBV12-4 and TRBJ1-6, with a weak D call TRBD1 (6 bases). Trimming removed 6 bases at V and 10 bases at J, with 19 bases between. This CDR3 comprises 15 residues. The CDR3 is CASSSSVGGLSPLHF. The CDR3 DNA reads TGTGCCAGCAGCTCCTCAGTAGGGGGGCTATCACCCCTCCACTTT.